This T cell receptor (beta chain) emerged from a study of CDR3 diversity in severe acne. As concerns this clonotype: The junction shows a germline mismatch at one end, possibly a read error.

TCRdb redid the calling of the PCR reads with MiXCR, one entry per CDR3 protein. The sample shows roughly 93,000 distinct CDR3 sequences, about 53% of them seen only once. This CDR3 comprises 15 residues. Germline CDR1 LNHDA, CDR2 SQIVND (reference sequence). The TCR was taken from a male donor with severe acne vulgaris. The gene calls are TRBV19 and TRBJ1-2; D is ambiguous. Sequencing was performed on blood. The CDR3 spells CASTLGWPGNYGYSF. CDR3 sequence (DNA): TGTGCCAGCACCCTGGGGTGGCCGGGTAACTACGGGTACTCCTTC.